This entry lists 29 T cell receptor beta chains sequenced from one sample in a study of monozygotic twins with inflammatory bowel disease. TCRdb reprocessed the 5' RACE reads and keeps a single row for each CDR3 protein, giving no DNA. The sample holds approximately 400,000 distinct CDR3 sequences. Sequenced sample: blood. These receptors all come from a human donor with ulcerative colitis or Crohn's disease, or a healthy co-twin of an affected twin (not recorded which).

The rearrangement uses TRBV15 and TRBJ2-1; TCRdb's D call of TRBD2 is untestable without DNA. The germline CDR1 and CDR2 sequences are LNHNV and YYDKDF (reference sequence). The CDR3 length is 15 residues. CDR3 amino acids: CATSRDPLADNEQFF.

The genes are TRBV20-1 and TRBJ2-7; TCRdb outputs TRBD1, but without DNA this stays unchecked. Looked up from germline, CDR1 is DFQATT and CDR2 is SNEGSKA (reference sequence). There are 17 residues in the CDR3. This CDR3 is CSATLEMARGLLSEQYF.

The chain carries TRBV6-5 and TRBJ2-5; the D call of TRBD2 rests on TCRdb alone, since no DNA is present to check it. CDR3 length: 16 amino acids. Looked up from germline, CDR1 is MNHEY and CDR2 is SVGAGI. CDR3 in amino acids: CASSYSGTSAVETQYF.

The chain combines TRBV20-1 with TRBJ1-2; TCRdb's D call of TRBD1 is untestable without DNA. The CDR3 spans 14 residues. The germline V gene encodes CDR1 DFQATT and CDR2 SNEGSKA (reference sequence). This chain's CDR3 is CSARVGLLGYGYTF.

The chain has TRBV15 and TRBJ2-5. CDR1 LNHNV and CDR2 YYDKDF come from the germline V gene (reference sequence). There are 14 residues in the CDR3. The CDR3: CATSTREYQETQYF.

The J gene is TRBJ2-1, the V gene TRBV9; with no DNA, the TCRdb D assignment of TRBD2 cannot be verified. The germline V gene has CDR1 SGDLS and CDR2 YYNGEE. The CDR3 totals 13 residues. The CDR3 reads CASGAGGYNEQFF.

The CDR3 sequence: CASSPLAGGPINEQYF. The rearrangement joins TRBV6-2 or TRBV6-3 to TRBJ2-7; checking the TCRdb D call of TRBD2 is not possible without DNA. The V gene's germline CDR1 is MNHEY and CDR2 SVGEGT. The CDR3 extends over 16 amino acids.

This chain joins TRBV24-1 and TRBJ2-7; TCRdb's D gene call, TRBD2, goes unchecked for lack of DNA. The CDR3 has 16 residues. Germline V gene sequence: CDR1 KGHDR, CDR2 SFDVKD. The CDR3 is CATSDFGASGIYEQYF.

CDR3 residues: CAWRSVGGVTDTQYF. This chain joins TRBV30 and TRBJ2-3; TCRdb's assignment of TRBD1 cannot be checked, as there is no DNA. This CDR3 has 15 residues. Germline CDR1 reads GTSNPN; CDR2 reads SVGIG (reference sequence).

The chain joins TRBV5-1 to TRBJ1-2; there is no DNA to check the TCRdb D call of TRBD1. Germline V gene lookup returns CDR1 SGHRS and CDR2 YFSETQ. CDR3 length: 16 residues. CDR3: CASSLRGRDDGYGYTF.

The J gene is TRBJ2-1, the V gene TRBV7-3; there is no DNA to check the TCRdb D call of TRBD2. This CDR3 has 13 amino acids. Per germline, CDR1 SGHTA and CDR2 FQGTGA. This CDR3 is CASSSQREGEQFF.

The rearrangement links TRBV25-1 to TRBJ2-7. This CDR3 comprises 13 residues. Germline loops: CDR1 MGHDK, CDR2 SYGVNS. The CDR3 here is CASSEPLTHEQYF.

The chain recombines TRBV25-1 with TRBJ2-2; no DNA is available, so the TRBD1 call from TCRdb remains unchecked. The CDR3 sequence is 16 residues long. Looked up from germline, CDR1 is MGHDK and CDR2 is SYGVNS. The CDR3 spells CASSRSGTRNTGELFF.

This chain connects TRBV7-9 to TRBJ2-2; TCRdb's assignment of TRBD2 cannot be checked, as there is no DNA. This CDR3 region has 15 residues. Germline loops: CDR1 SEHNR, CDR2 FQNEAQ (reference sequence). The CDR3: CASSGLAGSPGELFF.

V gene TRBV5-1 combines with J gene TRBJ2-7; TCRdb names TRBD2, which stays unverified in the absence of DNA. The CDR3 runs 13 residues. The V gene's germline CDR1 is SGHRS and CDR2 YFSETQ. CDR3 amino acids: CASSGLTSYEQYF.

The chain employs TRBV4-1 and TRBJ1-4; TCRdb's assignment of TRBD1 cannot be checked, as there is no DNA. This CDR3 has 16 residues. Germline CDR1 MGHRA, CDR2 YSYEKL. The CDR3 is CASSQDWPGGSEKLFF.

The CDR3 sequence is CASSPVDRGFNEQYF. The genes are TRBV5-6 and TRBJ2-7; TCRdb reports TRBD1, a call that lacks DNA to check it against. CDR3 length equals 15 residues. Germline V gene data show CDR1 as SGHDT and CDR2 as YYEEEE.

The rearrangement links TRBV28 to TRBJ1-5. Germline V gives CDR1 MDHEN, CDR2 SYDVKM. The CDR3 is 14 amino acids. The CDR3 loop reads CASSPNPDNQPQHF. The variable domain in full, with the rest retrieved from reference TRBV28 and TRBJ1-5, is DVKVTQSSRYLVKRTGEKVFLECVQDMDHENMFWYRQDPGLGLRLIYFSYDVKMKEKGDIPEGYSVSREKKERFSLILESASTNQTSMYLCASSPNPDNQPQHFGDGTRLSIL.

The chain uses TRBV3-1 and TRBJ2-3; TCRdb selects TRBD1, and the lack of DNA leaves this call unchecked. Per germline, CDR1 LGHDT and CDR2 YNNKEL (reference sequence). The CDR3 is 19 amino acids. The CDR3 loop is CASSQSGTGDHIVTDTQYF.

V is TRBV10-3 and J is TRBJ1-5; without DNA, the TCRdb call of TRBD1 cannot be checked. Germline V gene lookup returns CDR1 ENHRY and CDR2 SYGVKD. This CDR3 spans 13 amino acids. This chain's CDR3 is CAIRTGLDQPQHF.

The chain links TRBV20-1 to TRBJ2-3; no DNA is available, so the TRBD2 call from TCRdb remains unchecked. The germline V gene has CDR1 DFQATT and CDR2 SNEGSKA (reference sequence). The CDR3 is 18 amino acids. CDR3 residues: CSADRSSGGGPGTDTQYF.

The chain links TRBV2 to TRBJ2-5; TCRdb's D call of TRBD2 is untestable without DNA. The length of the CDR3 is 17 residues. Germline CDR1 SNHLY, CDR2 FYNNEI. The CDR3 here is CASTPNLSGRYQETQYF.

The chain carries TRBV7-2 and TRBJ2-7; TCRdb's D gene call, TRBD2, goes unchecked for lack of DNA. The CDR3 length is 14 residues. CDR1 is SGHTA and CDR2 is FQGNSA in the germline V gene. The CDR3 loop is CASSMGLTAYEQYF.

The chain joins TRBV11-1 to TRBJ2-1; the TRBD2 assignment by TCRdb is unverifiable without DNA. The CDR3 sequence is 18 residues long. Germline CDR1 SGHAT, CDR2 FQDESV (reference sequence). The CDR3 sequence is CASSLAQVAGGNYNEQFF.

The chain recombines TRBV20-1 with TRBJ2-7; the D gene TCRdb calls, TRBD1, cannot be checked with no DNA. The CDR3 loop spans 12 amino acids. Germline V gene sequence: CDR1 DFQATT, CDR2 SNEGSKA (reference sequence). CDR3 residues: CSASEQGYEQYF.

The J gene is TRBJ1-2, the V gene TRBV10-3. Germline CDR1 and CDR2: ENHRY and SYGVKD. This CDR3 is built from 13 residues. The CDR3 region is CAIRGGEDYGYTF.

V is TRBV6-1 and J is TRBJ1-1. This CDR3 is built from 13 residues. Germline lookup yields CDR1 MNHNS and CDR2 SASEGT. CDR3 amino acids: CASSADSRTEAFF.

The chain employs TRBV9 and TRBJ2-3; the D call from TCRdb, TRBD2, cannot be confirmed without DNA. From germline, CDR1 is SGDLS and CDR2 YYNGEE. This CDR3 is 16 amino acids long. The CDR3 loop is CASSASPGTLTDTQYF. Variable domain in full (rest from reference TRBV9 and TRBJ2-3): DSGVTQTPKHLITATGQRVTLRCSPRSGDLSVYWYQQSLDQGLQFLIQYYNGEERAKGNILERFSAQQFPDLHSELNLSSLELGDSALYFCASSASPGTLTDTQYFGPGTRLTVL.

The genes are TRBV5-1 and TRBJ2-3. This CDR3 contains 15 residues. Germline lookup yields CDR1 SGHRS and CDR2 YFSETQ. The CDR3 sequence: CASSLDGTSTDTQYF.